This is a list of T cell receptor beta chains from one sample in a study of HIV-infected patients and healthy controls. One entry per CDR3 protein results from TCRdb running MiXCR on the 5' RACE reads. The sample has more than 15,000 distinct CDR3 sequences; 9.4% are singletons. The sequenced sample consisted of blood. These receptors originate from an adult in good health. CDR3s include the opening cysteine and the closing phenylalanine or tryptophan. D genes are given only for firm matches. Size is stated for part of the rows, as once, few or many counts, or as a class when the clone is expanded.

14	TRBV12-3/TRBV12-4	TRBJ2-6	medium-sized	NA	CASTQGSGANVLTF	TGTGCCAGCACCCAGGGCTCTGGGGCCAACGTCCTGACTTTC
17	TRBV7-2	TRBJ2-3	many	NA	CASSSLQRRTSTDTQYF	TGTGCCAGCAGCTCCCTACAGCGCCGTACTAGCACAGATACGCAGTATTTT
15	TRBV20-1	TRBJ2-5	NA	NA	CSATYSGRPGETQYF	TGCAGTGCTACTTACTCGGGCCGGCCAGGCGAGACCCAGTACTTC
13	TRBV12-3/TRBV12-4	TRBJ1-1	many	TRBD1	CASVGTVGTEAFF	TGTGCCAGCGTCGGGACAGTGGGCACTGAAGCTTTCTTT
17	TRBV5-1	TRBJ1-4	many	NA	CASEPGEVFGTNEKLFF	TGCGCCAGCGAACCGGGGGAGGTATTCGGCACTAATGAAAAACTGTTTTTT
14	TRBV29-1	TRBJ1-5	few	NA	CSVDGGELGQPQHF	TGCAGCGTTGACGGGGGCGAGCTGGGGCAGCCCCAGCATTTT
15	TRBV29-1	TRBJ1-1	many	NA	CSVRVSGPTNTEAFF	TGCAGCGTAAGGGTATCTGGTCCTACGAACACTGAAGCTTTCTTT
11	TRBV7-2	TRBJ2-1	many	NA	CASSYYNEQFF	TGTGCCAGCAGTTACTACAATGAGCAGTTCTTC
16	TRBV19	TRBJ2-1	many	NA	CASSLLGAGGTSEQFF	TGTGCCAGTAGTCTCCTGGGGGCGGGCGGGACGTCGGAGCAGTTCTTC
14	TRBV14	TRBJ1-1	many	NA	CASSQGRGGTEAFF	TGTGCCAGCAGCCAAGGGAGGGGAGGCACTGAAGCTTTCTTT
16	TRBV7-2	TRBJ2-4	many	NA	CASSFPTTLAKNIQYF	TGTGCCAGCAGCTTCCCGACGACACTGGCCAAAAACATTCAGTACTTC
12	TRBV7-9	TRBJ1-1	NA	NA	CASSLILGEAFF	TGTGCCAGCAGCTTAATACTGGGGGAGGCTTTCTTT
16	TRBV4-2	TRBJ2-3	NA	TRBD1	CASSQRNRGDTDTQYF	TGTGCCAGCAGCCAACGTAACAGGGGGGACACAGATACGCAGTATTTT
17	TRBV7-3	TRBJ2-6	medium-sized	NA	CASSLRGSLSGANVLTF	TGTGCCAGCAGCTTAAGAGGGAGCCTCTCTGGGGCCAACGTCCTGACTTTC
15	TRBV12-3/TRBV12-4	TRBJ2-3	medium-sized	NA	CASSLSSFSTDTQYF	TGTGCCAGCAGCCTCTCATCCTTTAGCACAGATACGCAGTATTTT
15	TRBV12-3/TRBV12-4	TRBJ2-3	many	NA	CASSFPSLSTDTQYF	TGTGCCAGCAGTTTCCCGAGCCTTAGCACAGATACGCAGTATTTT
13	TRBV12-3/TRBV12-4	TRBJ2-1	few	NA	CASSFGVYNEQFF	TGTGCCAGCAGTTTTGGAGTCTACAATGAGCAGTTCTTC
14	TRBV29-1	TRBJ2-3	few	TRBD1	CSGETTGGSDTQYF	TGCAGCGGTGAAACGACAGGGGGTTCAGATACGCAGTATTTT
12	TRBV29-1	TRBJ1-5	many	NA	CSVAGLNQPQHF	TGCAGCGTTGCAGGGCTTAATCAGCCCCAGCATTTT
13	TRBV7-9	TRBJ2-7	medium-sized	NA	CASRDSLSYEQYF	TGTGCCAGCAGAGACAGTCTCTCCTACGAGCAGTACTTC
14	TRBV11-3	TRBJ2-1	many	TRBD1	CASSLGRGIDEQFF	TGTGCCAGCAGCTTAGGCAGGGGGATCGATGAGCAGTTCTTC
16	TRBV3-1	TRBJ2-3	many	NA	CASGLLAGARLDTQYF	TGTGCCAGCGGTCTTCTAGCCGGCGCGAGACTAGATACGCAGTATTTT